This T cell receptor beta chain was found in a study of T-cell reconstitution after alpha-beta-depleted transplantation in children. This clonotype was counted between two and nine times. For TCRbeta, the library was prepared with unique molecular identifiers. TCRdb independently ran MiXCR on the PCR reads; one entry per CDR3 protein. The sample shows about 500,000 distinct CDR3 sequences, approximately 30% of them seen only once. Specimen: PBMCs from the stem cell graft donor, collected from the stem cell graft. The TCR originated in a human donor who donated a stem cell graft to a child with aplastic anemia.

The CDR3 spells CASSLSFAGSTEAFF. CDR3 nucleotides: TGCGCCAGCAGCTTGAGCTTTGCAGGATCGACTGAAGCTTTCTTT. The chain joins TRBV5-1 to TRBJ1-1; D is uncertain. V was pared by 1 base and J by 5 bases, with 15 bases between. There are 15 residues in the CDR3. The V gene's germline CDR1 is SGHRS and CDR2 YFSETQ.